This T cell receptor beta chain is from a study of blood T cell repertoires in COVID-19 (TCRdb year 2020). General notes on the study: Samples from collaborators originated in the United States, Italy and Spain and spanned both the acute and convalescent phases of COVID-19. The repertoires were released in a freely available public database intended as a resource for research on the immune response to SARS-CoV-2. The prospective study material was composed of cDNA or gDNA derived from T cells, B-cell-depleted T cells, or PBMCs. Where available, HLA class I and class II types were taken from metadata supplied by the sample provider and were not determined by assay-based typing. Nearly every sample came with metadata listing a de-identified subject ID, COVID-19 status, age in years and sex. The samples were drawn from two sources: the first 160 participants of the ongoing ImmuneRACE study, and 950 to 1,500 subjects contributed by 6 global collaborators. Deeply sampled blood TCRbeta repertoires from subjects exposed to, actively infected with, or recovered from COVID-19 were included in the dataset. On the study overall, not on this receptor specifically: How much clinical and demographic metadata was included differed by source and by participant, and the metadata was provided uncurated.

The collaborating institutions used their own protocols to collect whole blood in K2EDTA tubes. For TCRbeta analysis, collaborator samples were shipped as frozen whole blood, as isolated PBMCs, or as DNA extracted from either sample type. The germline V gene supplies CDR1 MNHNS and CDR2 SASEGT. The V end gives up 3 bases and the J end 4 bases, leaving 12 bases in the junction not matched to a gene. The CDR3 sequence holds 17 residues, the cysteine and phenylalanine included. Only CDR3 DNA remains: 51 bases, in frame from the first base. Notes on this clone: The specificity of this receptor is unknown. No base-level quality is on record; no much larger clone is a single base apart.

The immunoSEQ Assay, a bias-controlled multiplex PCR, was used to amplify TCRbeta CDR3 regions from genomic DNA. In the authors' own workflow: Within the assay, amplification of reference gene primers was used to estimate how many nucleated cells each sample contained. Sequence reads were collapsed and filtered to measure the absolute abundance of every unique TCRbeta CDR3 rearrangement. For each sample, productive Simpson clonality was calculated as the square root of Simpson's diversity index over productive rearrangements. TCRdb retrieved this table from immuneACCESS and kept in-frame rearrangements only. Not all clones are present; in checked studies, unresolved V genes account for under half, and no reason is known for the remainder. The D gene and trimming were derived from the DNA, and the V and J assignments and clone size from that table. The sample includes tens of thousands of clones, with around 89% observed a single time. The top ten constitute around 9.6% of the sample.

The rearrangement combines TRBV6-1 with TRBJ2-7, with 10 middle bases fitting TRBD2. The TCR sequence derives from a man aged 45-65 years with active COVID-19. What was sequenced was peripheral blood. The DNA sequence is given as TGTGCCAGCAGTGAGGTGGGGAGCGGGAGGGCCGGATACGAGCAGTACTTC. Translated, it reads CASSEVGSGRAGYEQYF.